This TCR beta chain appears in the sequencing data of a study of tumor and adjacent non-tumor tissue in lung cancer (dated by TCRdb to the late 2010s). For the study in its entirety: Of the cohort, around eleven patients had adenocarcinoma, 2 had squamous cell carcinoma and 1 had small cell lung cancer. The 15 or so patients were aged about 31 to 85 years, included around ten men and 5 women, and had TNM stage I to III disease. Bulk TCRbeta repertoires were compared between lung tumor tissue and matched distant non-tumor lung tissue obtained from fewer than 16 lung cancer patients. In total, sequencing yielded approximately 130,000,000 productive TCRbeta reads, which works out to an average of around 4.2 million reads per sample. For each patient, one tumor sample and one normal lung sample were taken, giving about 29 paired specimens that underwent TCRbeta CDR3 sequencing.

Libraries were built with multiplex PCR. Instrument on record: Illumina HiSeq 2500. TCRbeta libraries were constructed through three rounds of nested PCR with primers (Table S4) according to protocols adapted from ARM-PCR. Before sequencing, PCR products in the 200-500 bp range were cut out of the gel and cleaned up using the QIAquick gel extraction kit. On the authors' methods: Reads were cleaned with Trimmomatic, merged with FLASH into complete CDR3 sequences, and assigned to V(D)J germline segments with MiTCR. Clonal diversity was computed as the inverse Simpson's index with VDJtools. Productive reads were defined as in-frame sequences without a premature stop codon. TCRdb reprocessing: public reads trimmed at Q25 with fastp, clones called with MiXCR, in-frame beta chains kept. Identical CDR3 protein sequences are pooled into one entry, listed with their most common genes and DNA. The V and J calls and clone size come from TCRdb's table, not from the authors' own analysis. This sample gives about 76,000 distinct CDR3 sequences in total; roughly 75% of them show up just once. The ten most abundant clones make up roughly 12% of the sample.

RNA was isolated from bulk unsorted tissue, and RNA quality was assessed with a NanoDrop ND-1000 and an Agilent 2100. Newly diagnosed lung cancer patients without prior chemotherapy who had been admitted for thoracic surgery in China between August and November 2014 were enrolled as donors. Patients with previous radiotherapy or chemotherapy, or with another concurrent cancer, were excluded from the study. Surgical tissue pieces of about 1-2.1 cm3 were preserved in RNAlater solution and stored at -80 °C until use. This clonotype was detected only once. The antigen it recognizes is unknown. A much larger clone lies one base from this, so it may be a read error. V is pruned by 6 bases and J by 8 bases, leaving 7 bases of the junction without a gene match. Per the germline V gene (reference sequence), SEHNR is the CDR1 and FQNEAQ is the CDR2. Measured from the cysteine to the phenylalanine, the CDR3 is 14 residues long. Of the read, only the CDR3 DNA is kept; its 42 bases are in frame from base 1.

Summary of the overall study and its limitations: Neither the sequencing platform nor unique molecular identifiers are mentioned in the methods. Younger patients had significantly higher TCR diversity, and higher tumor TCR diversity was associated with shorter overall and disease-free survival. In normal lung, the top 100 clones accounted for a significantly larger cumulative share of the repertoire than in tumor tissue. Peripheral blood was not sequenced, so blood TCRbeta repertoires were not examined in the lung cancer patients of the study. Only around 15 patients were included in the cohort, and the need for larger samples and more detailed clinical data was noted by the authors. Tumor tissue showed significantly higher TCR diversity (inverse Simpson) than normal lung tissue, at 431.37 vs 166.20 (P = 0.0075, Mann-Whitney U test).

The receptor chain draws on TRBV7-9 and TRBJ2-1, and TRBD2 aligns with 10 junction nucleotides. The clonotype originates from a woman between 65 and 79 years old with non-small cell lung cancer. Sequencing was performed on lung tumor tissue. The nucleotide sequence reads as follows: TGTGCCAGCAGACTAGCGGGAACGACGTATGAGCAGTTCTTC. The encoded protein is CASRLAGTTYEQFF.